These T cell receptor beta chains were read from a single sample in a study of STAT5B mutations in CD4+ large granular lymphocyte leukemia. Some clones are missing from TCRdb's copy, which holds only in-frame ones; the method was immunoSEQ multiplex PCR. The table shows fewer than 40,000 clones, with about 78% occurring only once. The material sequenced was CD4+ T cells from blood buffy coats. The receptors stem from a human donor in good health. Each CDR3 is given with its conserved first and last residue.

j_call,v_call,cdr3_aa
TRBJ2-5,TRBV10-3,CAISEGQKDVETQYF
TRBJ2-3,TRBV6-1,CASRTVDWTDTQYF
TRBJ2-1,TRBV9,CASSSPGWRYNEQFF
TRBJ1-2,TRBV11-2,CASSVPTVGYNGYTF
TRBJ1-1,TRBV30,CAWSVRVKMNTEAFF
TRBJ1-1,TRBV5-4,CASSLVEESEAFF
TRBJ1-5,TRBV5-8,CASSLVSGALGNQPQHF
TRBJ2-3,TRBV5-1,CASSYGTSDTQYF
TRBJ1-3,TRBV6-6,CASRAGTGSSGNTIYF
TRBJ2-7,TRBV14,CASSPQRGTGLPDEQYF
TRBJ1-2,TRBV19,CASSIEGNYGYTF
TRBJ2-7,TRBV28,CASSTRGGAQREQYF
TRBJ2-4,TRBV20-1,CSAGQGNIQYF
TRBJ2-2,TRBV28,CASRGPYGGTGELFF
TRBJ1-2,TRBV5-1,CASSPLGGYTF
TRBJ1-2,TRBV6-4,CASRVGPGSDGYTF
TRBJ2-5,TRBV7-9,CASSTGLFQETQYF
TRBJ2-7,TRBV30,CAWSVHSGVGEQYF
TRBJ2-7,TRBV29-1,CSVENSIAGEQYF
TRBJ1-5,TRBV19,CASSPRGLGNQPQHF
TRBJ1-5,TRBV27,CASSLWGQGQPQHF
TRBJ1-3,TRBV6-1,CASRGAGSGNTIYF
TRBJ2-1,TRBV4-1,CASSRSGPASGQQFF
TRBJ2-2,TRBV4-1,CASSQQGALTGELFF
TRBJ1-5,TRBV12-5,CASGQGPNQPQHF
TRBJ1-5,TRBV7-9,CASSLTGDQPQHF
TRBJ2-7,TRBV7-2,CASSLDMGEQYF
TRBJ1-6,TRBV4-1,CASSQEFAGTAGSSYNSPLHF
TRBJ2-7,TRBV5-1,CASSLGRGQIDEQYF
TRBJ2-5,TRBV4-1,CASSLLTGVQETQYF
TRBJ2-2,TRBV6-5,CASSSGLAGVIGELFF
TRBJ2-1,TRBV2,CASSEGGTSYNEQFF
TRBJ2-1,TRBV7-3,CASSWEGEVDEQFF
TRBJ1-6,TRBV19,CASSNPRDYNSPLHF
TRBJ2-7,TRBV28,CASSSPTSGIGSYEQYF
TRBJ1-2,TRBV11-1,CASSMLQGVSYGYTF
TRBJ1-4,TRBV4-1,CASSQDRGANEKLFF
TRBJ1-1,TRBV5-4,CASSLDSGTGVTEAFF
TRBJ1-5,TRBV6-1,CATQRGTHSNQPQHF
TRBJ2-1,TRBV11-1,CASSSRTGDSYNEQFF
TRBJ1-4,TRBV28,CASSQGVQEKLFF